This T cell receptor (beta chain) is drawn from a study of T-cell reconstitution after alpha-beta-depleted transplantation in children. Findings and caveats of the study: Alpha-beta T cells about two months after transplant reportedly derived from several hundred expanded graft clones.

Unique molecular identifiers tagged the TCRbeta library. Each CDR3 protein gets one entry after TCRdb re-called the PCR reads with MiXCR. The sample holds around 500,000 distinct CDR3 sequences, more than 20% seen once. CDR3 length: 11 amino acids. Germline V gene data show CDR1 as SQVTM and CDR2 as ANQGSEA. Trimming took off 4 bases at V and 2 bases at J, with 5 bases between the two ends. On this clonotype: The antigen remains unidentified.

The V gene is TRBV29-1, the J gene TRBJ1-2; D gene unclear. The sample was PBMCs, mostly from graft donor cells, taken 360 days after TCRalphabeta/CD19-depleted stem cell transplant. The sequence was collected from a boy under two years old who had a stem cell transplant for acute myeloid leukemia, so the T cells may come from the graft donor. CDR3 sequence: CSVVSNYGYTF. The DNA of the CDR3 is TGCAGCGTTGTATCCAACTATGGCTACACCTTC.